This entry features one TCR beta chain sequence. Germline V gene lookup returns CDR1 SEHNR and CDR2 FQNEAQ (reference sequence). The CDR3 runs 15 residues. Trimming removed 1 base at V and 3 bases at J, with 12 bases between. Using a J-beta primer mix together with a sample-barcoded 5' primer, a second PCR was run for about 7 to 12 cycles. MiXCR, applied by TCRdb to the 5' RACE reads, yields one record per CDR3 protein. This sample has about 780,000 distinct CDR3 sequences, with roughly 24% found just once. This record belongs to a study of blood T cells in healthy people across ages. This sample was shared with a second study, whose subject was T cells of mothers and their children.

Sequenced input: blood. The chain couples TRBV7-9 to TRBJ1-2; D is uncertain. This TCR came from a boy aged 5-17 years in good health. CDR3 region: CASSLGQDPYYGYTF. The CDR3 DNA is TGTGCCAGCAGCTTAGGGCAGGATCCGTACTATGGCTACACCTTC.